Reported below is one T cell receptor beta chain. Its antigen is not known. The CDR3 loop spans 13 amino acids. With V trimmed by 9 bases and J by 5 bases, 8 bases remained unmatched. The germline V gene encodes CDR1 KGHDR and CDR2 SFDVKD. The data are from a study of T-cell memory formation after mild COVID-19. Study at large: TCR clusters mostly belonged to single donors. Study-wide findings and caveats: CD4/CD8 balance held among clones contracting day 15 to 85, and later expanders leaned CD4+. Mostly located in CM and EM were contracting CD4+ clones, with contracting CD8+ clones located in EMRA.

Constant-segment primers and 5'RACE yielded cDNA libraries for TCR alpha and TCR beta, each carrying sample barcodes and UMIs. TCRdb used MiXCR to reprocess the 5' RACE reads, holding one entry per CDR3 protein. Of about 470,000 distinct CDR3 sequences listed, 15% to 20% are singletons. The chain employs TRBV24-1 and TRBJ2-5; 7 bases map to TRBD1. This sequence was found in an adult woman who had mild COVID-19 (a few samples of this study predate the infection). Cell type and time point are not known. Source material: PBMCs or a T cell subset sorted from them (not recorded which). CDR3 region: CATEAQGMETQYF. The CDR3 DNA sequence: TGTGCCACCGAGGCACAGGGGATGGAGACCCAGTACTTC.